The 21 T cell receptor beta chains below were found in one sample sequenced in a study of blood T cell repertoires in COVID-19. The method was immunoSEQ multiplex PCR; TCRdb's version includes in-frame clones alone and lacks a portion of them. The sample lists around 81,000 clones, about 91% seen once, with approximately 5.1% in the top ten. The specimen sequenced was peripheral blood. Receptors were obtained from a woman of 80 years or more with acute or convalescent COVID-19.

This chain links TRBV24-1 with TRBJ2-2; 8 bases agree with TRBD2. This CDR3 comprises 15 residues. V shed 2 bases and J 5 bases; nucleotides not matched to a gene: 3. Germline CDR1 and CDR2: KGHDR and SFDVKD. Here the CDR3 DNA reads TGTGCCACCAGTGATTCAGCGGGGGTAACCGGGGAGCTGTTTTTT. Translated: CATSDSAGVTGELFF.

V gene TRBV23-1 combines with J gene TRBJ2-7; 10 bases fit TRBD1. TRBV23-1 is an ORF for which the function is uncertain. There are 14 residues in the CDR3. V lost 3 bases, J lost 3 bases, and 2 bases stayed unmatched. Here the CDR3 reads CASSHRTGGYEQYF. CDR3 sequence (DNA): TGCGCCAGCAGTCACCGGACAGGGGGCTACGAGCAGTACTTC.

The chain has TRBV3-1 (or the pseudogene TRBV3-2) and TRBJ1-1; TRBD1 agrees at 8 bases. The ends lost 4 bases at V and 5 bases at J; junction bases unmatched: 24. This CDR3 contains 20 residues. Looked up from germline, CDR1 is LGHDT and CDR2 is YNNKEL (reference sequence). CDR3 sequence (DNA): TGTGCCAGCAGCCTAGGCCACCAGGACAGGGTTCGGCCCCTGTGTACTGAAGCTTTCTTT. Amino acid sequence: CASSLGHQDRVRPLCTEAFF.

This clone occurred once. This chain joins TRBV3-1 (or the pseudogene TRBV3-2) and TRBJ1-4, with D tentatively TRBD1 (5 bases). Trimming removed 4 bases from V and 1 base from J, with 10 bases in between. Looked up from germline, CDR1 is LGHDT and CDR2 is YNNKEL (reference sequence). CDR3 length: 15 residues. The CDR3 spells CASSPWGETNEKLFF. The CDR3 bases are TGTGCCAGCAGCCCCTGGGGGGAAACTAATGAAAAACTGTTTTTT.

CDR3 coding DNA: TGTGCCAGCAGCCAAGATCATGGGGGGTCGGGGTATGGCTACACCTTC. This sequence encodes CASSQDHGGSGYGYTF. The gene calls are TRBV3-1 (or the pseudogene TRBV3-2) and TRBJ1-2, with a weak D call TRBD1 (5 bases). The germline V and J ends were trimmed by 0 bases and 5 bases, with 16 bases remaining between them. Germline-derived CDR1 and CDR2 are LGHDT and YNNKEL (reference sequence). The CDR3 has 16 residues.

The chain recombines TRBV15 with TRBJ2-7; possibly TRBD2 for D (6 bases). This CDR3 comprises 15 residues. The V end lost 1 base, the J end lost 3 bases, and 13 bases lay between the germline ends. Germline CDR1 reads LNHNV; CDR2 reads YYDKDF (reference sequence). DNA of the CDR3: TGTGCCACCAGCAGAGGGGGGACTTCTCACTACGAGCAGTACTTC. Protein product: CATSRGGTSHYEQYF.

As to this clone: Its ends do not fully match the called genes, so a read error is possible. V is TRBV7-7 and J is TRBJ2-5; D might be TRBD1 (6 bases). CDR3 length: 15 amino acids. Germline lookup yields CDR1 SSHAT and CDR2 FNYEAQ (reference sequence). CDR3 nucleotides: TGTGCTAGCAGCTTCTCGGTTCTCCAGGGGGAGACCCAGTACTTC. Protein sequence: CASSFSVLQGETQYF.

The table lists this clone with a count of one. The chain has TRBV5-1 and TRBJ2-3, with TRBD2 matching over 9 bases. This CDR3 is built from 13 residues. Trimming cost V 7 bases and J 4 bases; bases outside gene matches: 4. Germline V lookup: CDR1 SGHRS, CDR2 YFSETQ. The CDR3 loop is CASASGMSDTQYF. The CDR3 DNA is TGCGCCAGCGCTAGCGGGATGTCAGATACGCAGTATTTT.

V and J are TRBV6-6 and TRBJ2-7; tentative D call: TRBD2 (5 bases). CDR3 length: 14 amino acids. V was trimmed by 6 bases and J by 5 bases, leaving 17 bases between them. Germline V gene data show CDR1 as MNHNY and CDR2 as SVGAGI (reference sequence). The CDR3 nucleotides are TGTGCCAGCAGACGTTGGGAGTTTGTGGACGAGCAGTACTTC. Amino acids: CASRRWEFVDEQYF.

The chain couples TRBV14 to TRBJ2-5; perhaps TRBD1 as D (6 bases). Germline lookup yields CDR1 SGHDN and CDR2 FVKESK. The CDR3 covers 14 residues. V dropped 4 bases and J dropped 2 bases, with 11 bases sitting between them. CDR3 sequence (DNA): TGTGCCAGCAGCCTCGACAGGCGTCAAGAGACCCAGTACTTC. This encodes CASSLDRRQETQYF.

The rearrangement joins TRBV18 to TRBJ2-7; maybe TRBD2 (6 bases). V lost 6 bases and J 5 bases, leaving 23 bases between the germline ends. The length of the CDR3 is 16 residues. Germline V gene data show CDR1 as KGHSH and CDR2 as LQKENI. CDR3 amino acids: CASSSLVGGSQDEQYF. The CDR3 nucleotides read TGTGCCAGCTCGTCCTTAGTTGGGGGGAGCCAGGACGAGCAGTACTTC.

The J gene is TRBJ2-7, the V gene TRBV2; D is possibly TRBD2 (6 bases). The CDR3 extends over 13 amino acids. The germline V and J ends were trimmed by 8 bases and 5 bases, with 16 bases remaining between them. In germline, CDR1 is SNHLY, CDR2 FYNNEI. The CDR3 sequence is CASGPGSNHEQYF. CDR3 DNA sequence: TGTGCCAGCGGCCCCGGGAGCAACCACGAGCAGTACTTC. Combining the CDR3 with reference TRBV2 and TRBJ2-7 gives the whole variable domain EPEVTQTPSHQVTQMGQEVILRCVPISNHLYFYWYRQILGQKVEFLVSFYNNEISEKSEIFDDQFSVERPDGSNFTLKIRSTKLEDSAMYFCASGPGSNHEQYFGPGTRLTVT.

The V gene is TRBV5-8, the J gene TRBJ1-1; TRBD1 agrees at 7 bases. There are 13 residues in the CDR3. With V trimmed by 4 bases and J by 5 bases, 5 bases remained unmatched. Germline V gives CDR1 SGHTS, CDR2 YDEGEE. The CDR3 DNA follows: TGTGCCAGCAGCCGCATACAGGGGACTGAAGCTTTCTTT. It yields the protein CASSRIQGTEAFF.

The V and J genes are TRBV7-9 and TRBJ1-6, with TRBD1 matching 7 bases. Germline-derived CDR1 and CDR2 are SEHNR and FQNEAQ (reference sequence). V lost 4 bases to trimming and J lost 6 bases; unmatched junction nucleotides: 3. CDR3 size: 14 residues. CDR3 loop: CASSWDSPNSPLHF. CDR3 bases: TGTGCCAGCAGCTGGGACAGTCCTAATTCACCCCTCCACTTT.

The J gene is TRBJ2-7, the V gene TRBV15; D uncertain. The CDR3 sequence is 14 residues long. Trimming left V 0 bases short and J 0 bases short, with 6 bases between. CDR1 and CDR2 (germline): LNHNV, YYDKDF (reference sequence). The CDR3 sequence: CATSRDRHSYEQYF. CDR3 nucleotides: TGTGCCACCAGCAGAGACAGGCACTCCTACGAGCAGTACTTC. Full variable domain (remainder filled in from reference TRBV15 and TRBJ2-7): DAMVIQNPRYQVTQFGKPVTLSCSQTLNHNVMYWYQQKSSQAPKLLFHYYDKDFNNEADTPDNFQSRRPNTSFCFLDIRSPGLGDTAMYLCATSRDRHSYEQYFGPGTRLTVT.

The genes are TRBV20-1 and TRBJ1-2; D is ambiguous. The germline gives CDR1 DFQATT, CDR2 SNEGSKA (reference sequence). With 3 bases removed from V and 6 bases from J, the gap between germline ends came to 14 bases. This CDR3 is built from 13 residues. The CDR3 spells CSASERNLHGYTF. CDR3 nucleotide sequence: TGCAGTGCTAGTGAGAGGAATCTCCATGGCTACACCTTC.

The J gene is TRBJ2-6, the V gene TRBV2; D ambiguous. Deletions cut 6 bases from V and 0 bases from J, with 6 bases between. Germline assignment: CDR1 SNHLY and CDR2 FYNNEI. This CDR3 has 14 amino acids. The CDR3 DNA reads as TGTGCCAGCAGCCTCGTCTCTGGGGCCAACGTCCTGACTTTC. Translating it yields CASSLVSGANVLTF.

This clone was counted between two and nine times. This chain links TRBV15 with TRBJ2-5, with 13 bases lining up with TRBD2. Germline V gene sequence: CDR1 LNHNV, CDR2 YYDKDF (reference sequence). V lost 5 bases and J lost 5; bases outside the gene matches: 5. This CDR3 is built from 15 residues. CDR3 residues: CATSVGTSGKETQYF. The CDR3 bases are TGTGCCACCAGCGTAGGGACTAGCGGGAAGGAGACCCAGTACTTC.

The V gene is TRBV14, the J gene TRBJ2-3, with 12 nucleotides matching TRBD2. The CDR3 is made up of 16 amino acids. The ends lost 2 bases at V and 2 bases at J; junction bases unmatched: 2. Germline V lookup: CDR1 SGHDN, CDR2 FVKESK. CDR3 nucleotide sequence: TGTGCCAGCAGCCAAACTAGCGGGAGGATCACAGATACGCAGTATTTT. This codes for CASSQTSGRITDTQYF. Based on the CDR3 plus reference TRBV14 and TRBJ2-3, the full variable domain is EAGVTQFPSHSVIEKGQTVTLRCDPISGHDNLYWYRRVMGKEIKFLLHFVKESKQDESGMPNNRFLAERTGGTYSTLKVQPAELEDSGVYFCASSQTSGRITDTQYFGPGTRLTVL.

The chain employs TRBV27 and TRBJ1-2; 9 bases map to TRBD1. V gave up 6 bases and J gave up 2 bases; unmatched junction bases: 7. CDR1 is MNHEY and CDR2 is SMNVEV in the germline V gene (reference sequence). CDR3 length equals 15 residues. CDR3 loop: CASRYVGQGNYGYTF. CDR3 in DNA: TGTGCCAGCAGATATGTAGGACAGGGGAACTATGGCTACACCTTC.

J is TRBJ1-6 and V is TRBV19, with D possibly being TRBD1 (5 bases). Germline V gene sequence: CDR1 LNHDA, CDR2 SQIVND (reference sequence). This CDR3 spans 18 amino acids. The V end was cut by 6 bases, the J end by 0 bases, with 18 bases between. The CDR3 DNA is TGTGCCAGTAGAGTCACCCAGGGAATGAGCTCCTATAATTCACCCCTCCACTTT. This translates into CASRVTQGMSSYNSPLHF.